This record concerns one T cell receptor (beta chain) sequence. This entry is derived from a study of blood T cell repertoires in COVID-19. Sequenced by immunoSEQ multiplex PCR; TCRdb stores in-frame clones only, minus some. Among about 240,000 clones listed, about 90% were seen once. The CDR3 extends over 16 amino acids. The V gene's germline CDR1 is SGHRS and CDR2 YFSETQ. The V segment lost 4 bases and the J segment 3 bases; nucleotides outside the gene matches: 9. The TCR sequence derives from a man aged 60 to 75 who had recovered from COVID-19. Sequencing input: peripheral blood. This chain connects TRBV5-1 to TRBJ2-3, with TRBD1 identical over 9 bases. The CDR3: CASSLGTGSPTDTQYF. CDR3 DNA: TGCGCCAGCAGCCTTGGGACAGGGTCTCCGACAGATACGCAGTATTTT.